This T cell receptor beta chain was recorded in a study of beta chain features in type 1 diabetes. Study observations and caveats: For Type 1 diabetes patients, all four CD4+ subsets carried TCRB CDR3s that were moderately but significantly shorter.

The isolated RNA, all of it, was reverse transcribed, so expressed TCRB transcripts were what got sequenced. Clones were sequenced by immunoSEQ multiplex PCR, and TCRdb holds only the in-frame ones, with some missing. In the table there are under 70,000 clones, under 75% of which are singletons. V was shortened by 4 bases and J by 10 bases, with 15 bases between the two germline ends. The CDR3 is made up of 13 amino acids. In germline, CDR1 is SGHRS, CDR2 YFSETQ. About this clone itself: What it binds is not known.

The V call is TRBV5-1, the J call TRBJ2-1, with TRBD1 as a possible D gene (6 bases). This TCR was recovered from a woman aged 25 to 39 with type 1 diabetes. The sequencing input was stem cell memory CD4+ T cells from blood. CDR3 amino acids: CASSRPAGTEQFF. The CDR3 nucleotides read TGCGCCAGCAGCCGGCCTGCTGGGACAGAGCAGTTCTTC.